In this sample, the clone carrying this TCR beta chain turned up a few times. Its target is not known. Trimming stripped 2 bases from V and 0 bases from J, with 11 bases between. This CDR3 contains 15 residues. The germline V gene encodes CDR1 SGHRS and CDR2 YFSETQ. These data belong to a study of long-term antiretroviral therapy in people with HIV. General study findings and limits: Dating from 2004 to 2017, the blood was possibly obtained under older ART regimens. Despite increasing after ART, diversity remained lower than that of transplant donor controls. Spans of CDR3 length were tighter for HIV repertoires than for controls.

Researchers report immunoSEQ v3.0 was run at survey level. For every sample, sequencing targeted roughly 40,000-55,000 T-cell genomes. Profiled with immunoSEQ multiplex PCR; TCRdb holds only in-frame clones, not every one. The sample carries some 16,000 clones, just over 75% recorded once. This sequence joins TRBV5-1 and TRBJ1-1; no firm D call. The input for sequencing was unsorted PBMCs, taken 2.1 years after starting antiretroviral therapy. The sequence came from a middle-aged man with HIV. In DNA form, the CDR3 reads TGCGCCAGCAGCTTCATCGGCGACATGAACACTGAAGCTTTCTTT. Protein product: CASSFIGDMNTEAFF.